A single sample is the source of the 3 T cell receptor beta chains below, sequenced in a study of blood T cell repertoires in COVID-19. Clones were sequenced by immunoSEQ multiplex PCR, and TCRdb holds only the in-frame ones, with some missing. The sample contains around 350,000 clones, around nine tenths of which appear only once. Sequenced material: peripheral blood. These receptors originate from a human donor in a cohort sampled during active COVID-19.

The genes are TRBV29-1 and TRBJ2-1; the D gene is possibly TRBD2 (6 bases). The CDR3 covers 13 residues. The germline V and J ends were trimmed by 7 bases and 8 bases, with 18 bases remaining between them. Germline assignment: CDR1 SQVTM and CDR2 ANQGSEA. The CDR3 region is CSGEVGAGYEQFF. The DNA of the CDR3 is TGCAGCGGGGAGGTGGGCGCAGGGTATGAGCAGTTCTTC.

Written as DNA, the CDR3 is TGTGCCAGCAGCTTGTCAGTAACAGACCTACCCTACAATGAGCAGTTCTTC. Translated, it gives CASSLSVTDLPYNEQFF. The V gene is TRBV7-9, the J gene TRBJ2-1; D is undetermined. Germline assignment: CDR1 SEHNR and CDR2 FQNEAQ (reference sequence). This CDR3 comprises 17 residues. Trimming took 3 bases from V and 2 from J, leaving 17 bases between them.

The chain links TRBV3-1 (or the pseudogene TRBV3-2) to TRBJ1-2; 9 bases fit TRBD1. V trimming: 0 bases; J trimming: 7 bases; junction bases outside the gene matches: 3. From germline, CDR1 is LGHDT and CDR2 YNNKEL (reference sequence). The CDR3 length is 14 residues. CDR3 nucleotide sequence: TGTGCCAGCAGCCAAGAAACAGGGGGCTTTGGCTACACCTTC. Translating gives CASSQETGGFGYTF.